The present TCR beta chain was sequenced within a study of shared clonotypes between healthy human individuals. Study-wide results and limits: In the sorted subsets, rarefaction showed sequencing was incomplete despite large depth.

V lost 7 bases to trimming and J lost 1 base, with 11 bases between them. Germline V CDR1 and CDR2: SQVTM, ANQGSEA. The CDR3 totals 13 residues. Each donor was a Caucasian adult residing in Nashville, Tennessee. As regards this clone: The antigen is unknown.

Every immunoSEQ plate was one replicate of a subset's evenly spread DNA. Using immunoSEQ multiplex PCR, the repertoire was profiled, and TCRdb retains in-frame clones only, with some absent. Among roughly 1,000,000 clones, approximately 78% were seen once, and the ten largest hold more than 0.45%. This clonotype was obtained from a man aged 18 to 30 in good health. Some clones in this sample may be carry-over from other donors' samples. The V and J genes are TRBV29-1 and TRBJ2-1; D possibly uses TRBD1 or TRBD2 (5 bases each). Sequenced: memory CD4+ T cells from PBMCs. Subset defined: CD45RA-negative fraction. CDR3 in amino acids: CSGVGESYNEQFF. The DNA for the CDR3 is TGCAGCGGGGTGGGGGAATCCTACAATGAGCAGTTCTTC.